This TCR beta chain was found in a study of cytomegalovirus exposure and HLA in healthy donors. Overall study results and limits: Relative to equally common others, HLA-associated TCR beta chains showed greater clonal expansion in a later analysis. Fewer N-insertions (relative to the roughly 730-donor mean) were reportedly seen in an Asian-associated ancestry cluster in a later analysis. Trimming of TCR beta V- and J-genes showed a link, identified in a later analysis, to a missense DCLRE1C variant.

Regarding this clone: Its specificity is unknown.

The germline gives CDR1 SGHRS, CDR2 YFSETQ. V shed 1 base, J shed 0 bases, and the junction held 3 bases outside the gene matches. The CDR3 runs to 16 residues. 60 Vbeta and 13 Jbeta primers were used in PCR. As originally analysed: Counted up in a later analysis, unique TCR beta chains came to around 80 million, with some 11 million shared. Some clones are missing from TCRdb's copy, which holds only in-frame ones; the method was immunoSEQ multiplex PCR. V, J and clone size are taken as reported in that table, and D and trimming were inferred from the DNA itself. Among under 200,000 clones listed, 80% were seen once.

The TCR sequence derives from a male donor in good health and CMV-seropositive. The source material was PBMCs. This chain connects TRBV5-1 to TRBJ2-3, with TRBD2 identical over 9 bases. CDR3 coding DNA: TGCGCCAGCAGCTTGCCCCTAGCGGGAAGCACAGATACGCAGTATTTT. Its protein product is CASSLPLAGSTDTQYF.